Sequencing of this TCR beta chain was carried out in a study of regulatory T cells. From germline, CDR1 is SGHAT and CDR2 FQNNGV. CDR3 length equals 17 residues. V was trimmed by 5 bases and J by 5 bases, leaving 21 bases between them. Findings and caveats of the study: Hydrophobic residues at CDR3 positions 6 and 7 were enriched in conventional CD4+ T cells of CD3G-deficient patients. Regulatory T cells showed the strongest V-J pair restriction and V/J gene skewing among patient repertoires.

Amplification used 52 TRBV primers and 13 TRBJ primers. Assay: immunoSEQ multiplex PCR; the TCRdb copy retains only in-frame clones and omits some. This table holds some 31,000 clones, more than 85% found once. Details on this clone: Its cognate antigen is unknown.

Sorting split CD4+ cells into CD25-high CD127-low Tregs and CD25-low CD127-high conventional T cells. The clonotype comes from a child aged 2-15 years with CD3G deficiency. The V call is TRBV11-2, the J call TRBJ2-2; the D is unclear. The sample taken for sequencing was conventional CD4+ T cells sorted from blood. The CDR3 protein is CASSPRRQAAMTGELFF. CDR3 DNA: TGTGCCAGCAGCCCCCGTCGACAAGCCGCAATGACCGGGGAGCTGTTTTTT.